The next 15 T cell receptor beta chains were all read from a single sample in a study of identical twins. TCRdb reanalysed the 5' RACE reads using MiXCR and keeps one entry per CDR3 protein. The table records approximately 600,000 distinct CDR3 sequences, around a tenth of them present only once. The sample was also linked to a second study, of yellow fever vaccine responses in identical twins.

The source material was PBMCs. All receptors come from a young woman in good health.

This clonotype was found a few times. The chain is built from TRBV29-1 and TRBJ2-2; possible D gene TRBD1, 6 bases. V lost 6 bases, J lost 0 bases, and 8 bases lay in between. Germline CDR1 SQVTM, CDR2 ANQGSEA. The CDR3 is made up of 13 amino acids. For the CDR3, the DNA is TGCAGCGTGGGACATCCGAACACCGGGGAGCTGTTTTTT. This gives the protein CSVGHPNTGELFF.

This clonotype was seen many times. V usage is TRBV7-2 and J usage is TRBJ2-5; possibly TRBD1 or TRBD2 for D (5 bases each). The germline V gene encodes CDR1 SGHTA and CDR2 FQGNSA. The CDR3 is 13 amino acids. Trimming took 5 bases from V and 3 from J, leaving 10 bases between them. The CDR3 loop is CASSRGTEETQYF. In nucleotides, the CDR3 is TGTGCCAGCAGCAGAGGGACCGAAGAGACCCAGTACTTC.

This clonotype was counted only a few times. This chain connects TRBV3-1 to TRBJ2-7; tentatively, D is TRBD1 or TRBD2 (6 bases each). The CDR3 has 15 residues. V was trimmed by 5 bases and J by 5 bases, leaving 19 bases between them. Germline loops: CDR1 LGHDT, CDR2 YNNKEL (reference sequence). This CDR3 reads CASSDPSLGGNEQYF. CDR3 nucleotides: TGTGCCAGCAGCGACCCTTCCTTAGGGGGGAACGAGCAGTACTTC.

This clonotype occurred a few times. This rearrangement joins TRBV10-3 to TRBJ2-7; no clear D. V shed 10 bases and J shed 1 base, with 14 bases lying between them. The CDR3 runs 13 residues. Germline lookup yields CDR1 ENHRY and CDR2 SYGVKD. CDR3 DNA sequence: TGTGCCACCTCCTGGGATAAGTCCTACGAGCAGTACTTC. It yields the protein CATSWDKSYEQYF.

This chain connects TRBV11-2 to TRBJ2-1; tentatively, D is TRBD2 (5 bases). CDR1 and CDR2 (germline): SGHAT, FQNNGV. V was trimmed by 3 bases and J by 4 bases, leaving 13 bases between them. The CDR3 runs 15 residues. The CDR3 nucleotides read TGTGCCAGCAGCTTTTTCAGCGGAGAGTACAATGAGCAGTTCTTC. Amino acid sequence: CASSFFSGEYNEQFF.

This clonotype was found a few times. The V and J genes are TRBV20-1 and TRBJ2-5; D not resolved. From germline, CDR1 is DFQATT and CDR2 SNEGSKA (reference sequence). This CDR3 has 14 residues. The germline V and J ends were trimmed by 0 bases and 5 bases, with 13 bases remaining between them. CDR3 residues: CSARDNGPYETQYF. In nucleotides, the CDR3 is TGCAGTGCTAGAGATAATGGGCCCTACGAGACCCAGTACTTC.

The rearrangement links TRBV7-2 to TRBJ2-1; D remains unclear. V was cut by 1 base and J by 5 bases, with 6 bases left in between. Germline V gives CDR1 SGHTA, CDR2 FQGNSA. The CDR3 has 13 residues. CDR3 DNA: TGTGCCAGCAGCTTAGACGTCGACAATGAGCAGTTCTTC. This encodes CASSLDVDNEQFF.

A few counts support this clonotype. CDR3: CASKSFRGQETQYF. The CDR3 bases are TGTGCCAGCAAGTCGTTTCGGGGACAAGAGACCCAGTACTTC. The gene calls are TRBV6-2 or TRBV6-3 and TRBJ2-5; a weak D match, TRBD2 (5 bases). The CDR3 runs to 14 residues. Germline assignment: CDR1 MNHEY and CDR2 SVGEGT. Trimming took 7 bases from V and 2 from J, leaving 14 bases between them.

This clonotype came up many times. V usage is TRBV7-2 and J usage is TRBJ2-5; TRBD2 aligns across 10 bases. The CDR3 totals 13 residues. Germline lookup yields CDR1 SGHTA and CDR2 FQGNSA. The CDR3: CAIERGGIQTQYF. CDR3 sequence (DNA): TGTGCGATCGAGCGGGGGGGCATACAGACCCAGTACTTC.

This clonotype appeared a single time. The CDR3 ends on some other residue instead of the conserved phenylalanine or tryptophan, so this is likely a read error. The CDR3 region has the DNA TGCGCCAGCAGCCAACTTAAAATGGGGGGGGAGTCCTACGAGCAGTACCTC. Translated: CASSQLKMGGESYEQYL. The V call is TRBV4-3, the J call TRBJ2-7, with 7 bases that match TRBD2. The CDR3 is 17 residues long. Germline CDR1 LGHNA, CDR2 YSLEER. With V trimmed by 2 bases and J by 1 base, 11 bases remained unmatched.

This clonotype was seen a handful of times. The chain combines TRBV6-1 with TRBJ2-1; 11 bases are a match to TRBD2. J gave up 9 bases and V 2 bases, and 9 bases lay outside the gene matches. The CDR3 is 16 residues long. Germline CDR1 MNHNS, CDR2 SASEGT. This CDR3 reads CASSEQGSGGAFEQFF. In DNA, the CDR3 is TGTGCCAGCAGTGAACAAGGTAGCGGGGGGGCTTTTGAGCAGTTCTTC.

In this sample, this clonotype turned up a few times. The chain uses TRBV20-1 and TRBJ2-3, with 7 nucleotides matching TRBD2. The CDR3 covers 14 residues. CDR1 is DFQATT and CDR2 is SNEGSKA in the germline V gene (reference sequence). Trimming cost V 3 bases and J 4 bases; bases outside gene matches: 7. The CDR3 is CSASLAVGADTQYF. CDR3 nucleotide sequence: TGCAGTGCTAGTCTAGCGGTTGGGGCAGATACGCAGTATTTT.

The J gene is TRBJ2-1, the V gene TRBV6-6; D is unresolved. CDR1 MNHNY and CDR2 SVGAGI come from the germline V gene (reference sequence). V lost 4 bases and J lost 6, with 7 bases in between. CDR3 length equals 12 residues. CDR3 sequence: CASSSDFNEQFF. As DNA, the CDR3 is TGTGCCAGCAGTTCTGATTTCAATGAGCAGTTCTTC.

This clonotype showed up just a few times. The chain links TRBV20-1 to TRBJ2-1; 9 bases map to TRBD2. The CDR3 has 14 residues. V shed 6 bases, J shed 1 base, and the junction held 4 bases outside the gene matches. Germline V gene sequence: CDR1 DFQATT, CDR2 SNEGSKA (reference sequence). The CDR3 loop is CSAWTSESYNEQFF. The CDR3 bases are TGCAGTGCATGGACTAGCGAATCCTACAATGAGCAGTTCTTC.

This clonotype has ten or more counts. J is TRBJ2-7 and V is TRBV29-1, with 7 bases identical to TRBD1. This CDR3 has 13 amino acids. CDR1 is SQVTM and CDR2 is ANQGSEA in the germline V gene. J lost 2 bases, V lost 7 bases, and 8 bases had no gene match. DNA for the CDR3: TGCAGCGCATGGGACAGTGAGACCTACGAGCAGTACTTC. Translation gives CSAWDSETYEQYF.